This TCR beta chain was sequenced during a study of blood T cell repertoires in COVID-19. About the study: The United States, Italy and Spain were the sources of the acute and convalescent COVID-19 samples.

Only in-frame clones appear in the TCRdb table, and some are missing; sequencing was by immunoSEQ multiplex PCR. The sample carries 80,000 to 100,000 clones, roughly nine tenths recorded once. Germline CDR1 SGHRS, CDR2 YFSETQ. This CDR3 spans 17 amino acids. The V and J ends lost 4 bases and 4 bases, in that order; junction bases with no gene match: 6. The sample comprised peripheral blood. This receptor was identified in a human donor with active COVID-19. The donor label of this sample is uncertain. The V call is TRBV5-1, the J call TRBJ2-2; 14 bases are a match to TRBD2. The CDR3 DNA reads TGCGCCAGCAGCCCGGGACTAGCGGGGGCCGTCACCGGGGAGCTGTTTTTT. As protein: CASSPGLAGAVTGELFF.